The 2 T cell receptor beta chains listed next were all sequenced from one sample in a study of shared clonotypes between healthy human individuals (dated by TCRdb to the early 2020s). Libraries were constructed by the immunoSEQ multiplex PCR assay. TCRdb re-hosts the immuneACCESS table, in-frame sequences only. Its copies lack some clones; in the studies checked, an unresolved V gene accounts for under half of them, and the cause for the rest is not known. The sample table holds millions of clones, of which over 90% were seen once. Of the sample, 0.39% falls within the top ten clones. Material for sequencing was naive CD4+ T cells from PBMCs. Explained via the paper, the cell subset or site label denotes: CD45RA+ positively selected. The receptors here all came from a man in his late teens or twenties in good health. Some clones in this sample may be carry-over from other donors' samples.

The chain joins TRBV23-1 to TRBJ1-3; D gene ambiguous. TRBV23-1 is an open reading frame, and its role is uncertain. The CDR3 sequence is 15 residues long. V dropped 4 bases and J dropped 4 bases, with 14 bases sitting between them. CDR3 sequence reads: CASSLRRDSGNTIYF. The CDR3 DNA is TGCGCCAGCAGTCTAAGAAGAGACTCAGGAAACACCATATATTTT.

V gene TRBV6-5 combines with J gene TRBJ2-7; the match to TRBD2 covers 9 bases. The V gene end was trimmed by 0 bases and the J gene end by 5 bases; junction bases not matched to a gene: 8. The CDR3 contains 16 residues. Per germline, CDR1 MNHEY and CDR2 SVGAGI. In DNA form, the CDR3 reads TGTGCCAGCAGTTACTCGGTGGCTAGCGGGATCGACGAGCAGTACTTC. It encodes CASSYSVASGIDEQYF.